The 14 T cell receptor beta chains below come from one sample, sequenced in a study of blood T cell repertoires in COVID-19. This table comes from immunoSEQ multiplex PCR, and its TCRdb copy is limited to in-frame clones, with some not included. The data contain under 45,000 clones, 85% of them singletons. Sequences were obtained from peripheral blood. Source of these receptors: a man aged 50 to 59 with active COVID-19.

The chain carries TRBV12-3 or TRBV12-4 and TRBJ2-1; maybe TRBD2 (5 bases). The CDR3 runs to 13 residues. V shed 6 bases and J shed 7 bases, with 13 bases lying between them. The chain's CDR3 is CASSLQRRNEQFF. DNA of the CDR3: TGTGCCAGCAGCCTCCAGCGGAGGAATGAGCAGTTCTTC.

The chain is built from TRBV7-3 and TRBJ2-1, with TRBD2 identical over 13 bases. Germline values: CDR1 SGHTA, CDR2 FQGTGA. The CDR3 loop spans 15 amino acids. V lost 5 bases and J lost 6; bases outside the gene matches: 4. The CDR3 DNA reads TGTGCCAGCAGCCAAACTAGCGGGGGGGCCAATGAGCAGTTCTTC. Its protein is CASSQTSGGANEQFF.

The V gene is TRBV4-3, the J gene TRBJ2-1; possible D gene TRBD1, 5 bases. The length of the CDR3 is 14 residues. Trimming took off 7 bases at V and 2 bases at J, with 12 bases between the two ends. Germline V gene lookup returns CDR1 LGHNA and CDR2 YSLEER. Here the CDR3 reads CASIGRTPYNEQFF. The CDR3 DNA is TGCGCCAGCATAGGGCGGACACCCTACAATGAGCAGTTCTTC.

The J gene is TRBJ2-7, the V gene TRBV7-2; 7 nucleotides line up with TRBD1. The germline gives CDR1 SGHTA, CDR2 FQGNSA. V lost 4 bases and J lost 1; bases outside the gene matches: 7. There are 15 residues in the CDR3. CDR3 nucleotides: TGTGCCAGCAGCTCTTCTTGGGGACAGTCCTACGAGCAGTACTTC. This encodes CASSSSWGQSYEQYF.

The chain joins TRBV11-2 to TRBJ2-7; D is possibly TRBD2 (6 bases). The CDR3 totals 12 residues. Germline CDR1 SGHAT, CDR2 FQNNGV. Trimming removed 4 bases at V and 2 bases at J, with 6 bases between. The CDR3 region has the DNA TGTGCCAGCAGCTCGGGGGCCTACGAGCAGTACTTC. It codes for CASSSGAYEQYF.

The V and J genes are TRBV7-2 and TRBJ2-7; 7 nucleotides align to TRBD1. Per the germline V gene, CDR1 is SGHTA and CDR2 is FQGNSA. The CDR3 has 15 amino acids. V was clipped by 5 bases and J by 4 bases; unmatched bases: 11. CDR3 nucleotides: TGTGCCAGCAGCGCGCTGACAGGGCCCTTATACGAGCAGTACTTC. It yields the protein CASSALTGPLYEQYF.

The chain is built from TRBV20-1 and TRBJ2-7; D remains ambiguous. Looked up from germline, CDR1 is DFQATT and CDR2 is SNEGSKA (reference sequence). The CDR3 loop spans 11 amino acids. V lost 6 bases and J 5 bases, leaving 11 bases between the germline ends. CDR3 nucleotides: TGCAGTGCGTCTAAGAAAGACGAGCAGTACTTC. It codes for CSASKKDEQYF.

The CDR3 sequence: CASSRSNEKLFF. The CDR3 DNA is TGTGCCAGCAGTCGGAGTAATGAAAAACTGTTTTTT. The J gene is TRBJ1-4, the V gene TRBV6-6; D call uncertain. With 5 bases removed from V and 4 bases from J, the gap between germline ends came to 5 bases. Germline V lookup: CDR1 MNHNY, CDR2 SVGAGI (reference sequence). The CDR3 runs to 12 residues.

This chain connects TRBV7-8 to TRBJ2-1; maybe TRBD1 (5 bases). The V gene's germline CDR1 is SGHVS and CDR2 FQNEAQ. The ends were cut back, 5 bases at V and 4 bases at J, with 12 bases in the middle. The CDR3 sequence is 14 residues long. The CDR3 spells CASSITGLYNEQFF. For the CDR3, the DNA is TGTGCCAGCAGCATTACAGGATTATACAATGAGCAGTTCTTC. Full variable domain (missing parts from reference TRBV7-8 and TRBJ2-1): GAGVSQSPRYKVAKRGQDVALRCDPISGHVSLFWYQQALGQGPEFLTYFQNEAQLDKSGLPSDRFFAERPEGSVSTLKIQRTQQEDSAVYLCASSITGLYNEQFFGPGTRLTVL.

J is TRBJ1-3 and V is TRBV25-1; D ambiguous. Germline CDR1 is MGHDK and CDR2 is SYGVNS. Trimming shortened V by 6 bases and J by 10 bases, and 16 bases separated the two germline ends. The CDR3 is 13 amino acids. The CDR3 reads CASSPAGLSTIYF. The DNA of the CDR3 is TGTGCCAGCAGCCCTGCGGGCTTGAGTACCATATATTTT. Variable domain in full (rest from reference TRBV25-1 and TRBJ1-3): EADIYQTPRYLVIGTGKKITLECSQTMGHDKMYWYQQDPGMELHLIHYSYGVNSTEKGDLSSESTVSRIRTEHFPLTLESARPSHTSQYLCASSPAGLSTIYFGEGSWLTVV.

The chain has TRBV25-1 and TRBJ2-5; D is perhaps TRBD2 (6 bases). The CDR3 sequence is 13 residues long. The V end lost 8 bases, the J end lost 3 bases, and 13 bases lay between the germline ends. Germline CDR1 MGHDK, CDR2 SYGVNS. The CDR3 bases are TGTGCCAGCGGTACGGGAGCCAAAGAGACCCAGTACTTC. Its protein product is CASGTGAKETQYF.

The chain has TRBV6-2 or TRBV6-3 and TRBJ1-4; tentative D call: TRBD1 (5 bases). V was pared by 6 bases and J by 11 bases, with 22 bases between. Germline CDR1 MNHEY, CDR2 SVGEGT. CDR3 length: 15 residues. CDR3 DNA sequence: TGTGCCAGCAGCTCCTCTGGGACTTCTATTCGGAAACTGTTTTTT. Residues: CASSSSGTSIRKLFF.

A single count supports this clone. This chain links TRBV5-1 with TRBJ1-1; 7 nucleotides line up with TRBD1. In germline, CDR1 is SGHRS, CDR2 YFSETQ. The CDR3 has 14 amino acids. The V segment lost 3 bases and the J segment 5 bases; nucleotides outside the gene matches: 7. DNA of the CDR3: TGCGCCAGCAGCTCTGTACAGGGGAGGACTGAAGCTTTCTTT. Translating it yields CASSSVQGRTEAFF.

The V call is TRBV20-1, the J call TRBJ2-7; TRBD2 is a possible D gene (5 bases). CDR1 and CDR2 from the germline V gene are DFQATT and SNEGSKA (reference sequence). The CDR3 loop spans 11 amino acids. Between the trimmed V and J ends, which lost 7 bases and 4 bases, there was a span of 11 bases. This chain's CDR3 is CSVLEGYEQYF. The CDR3 DNA sequence: TGCAGTGTACTTGAGGGTTACGAGCAGTACTTC.